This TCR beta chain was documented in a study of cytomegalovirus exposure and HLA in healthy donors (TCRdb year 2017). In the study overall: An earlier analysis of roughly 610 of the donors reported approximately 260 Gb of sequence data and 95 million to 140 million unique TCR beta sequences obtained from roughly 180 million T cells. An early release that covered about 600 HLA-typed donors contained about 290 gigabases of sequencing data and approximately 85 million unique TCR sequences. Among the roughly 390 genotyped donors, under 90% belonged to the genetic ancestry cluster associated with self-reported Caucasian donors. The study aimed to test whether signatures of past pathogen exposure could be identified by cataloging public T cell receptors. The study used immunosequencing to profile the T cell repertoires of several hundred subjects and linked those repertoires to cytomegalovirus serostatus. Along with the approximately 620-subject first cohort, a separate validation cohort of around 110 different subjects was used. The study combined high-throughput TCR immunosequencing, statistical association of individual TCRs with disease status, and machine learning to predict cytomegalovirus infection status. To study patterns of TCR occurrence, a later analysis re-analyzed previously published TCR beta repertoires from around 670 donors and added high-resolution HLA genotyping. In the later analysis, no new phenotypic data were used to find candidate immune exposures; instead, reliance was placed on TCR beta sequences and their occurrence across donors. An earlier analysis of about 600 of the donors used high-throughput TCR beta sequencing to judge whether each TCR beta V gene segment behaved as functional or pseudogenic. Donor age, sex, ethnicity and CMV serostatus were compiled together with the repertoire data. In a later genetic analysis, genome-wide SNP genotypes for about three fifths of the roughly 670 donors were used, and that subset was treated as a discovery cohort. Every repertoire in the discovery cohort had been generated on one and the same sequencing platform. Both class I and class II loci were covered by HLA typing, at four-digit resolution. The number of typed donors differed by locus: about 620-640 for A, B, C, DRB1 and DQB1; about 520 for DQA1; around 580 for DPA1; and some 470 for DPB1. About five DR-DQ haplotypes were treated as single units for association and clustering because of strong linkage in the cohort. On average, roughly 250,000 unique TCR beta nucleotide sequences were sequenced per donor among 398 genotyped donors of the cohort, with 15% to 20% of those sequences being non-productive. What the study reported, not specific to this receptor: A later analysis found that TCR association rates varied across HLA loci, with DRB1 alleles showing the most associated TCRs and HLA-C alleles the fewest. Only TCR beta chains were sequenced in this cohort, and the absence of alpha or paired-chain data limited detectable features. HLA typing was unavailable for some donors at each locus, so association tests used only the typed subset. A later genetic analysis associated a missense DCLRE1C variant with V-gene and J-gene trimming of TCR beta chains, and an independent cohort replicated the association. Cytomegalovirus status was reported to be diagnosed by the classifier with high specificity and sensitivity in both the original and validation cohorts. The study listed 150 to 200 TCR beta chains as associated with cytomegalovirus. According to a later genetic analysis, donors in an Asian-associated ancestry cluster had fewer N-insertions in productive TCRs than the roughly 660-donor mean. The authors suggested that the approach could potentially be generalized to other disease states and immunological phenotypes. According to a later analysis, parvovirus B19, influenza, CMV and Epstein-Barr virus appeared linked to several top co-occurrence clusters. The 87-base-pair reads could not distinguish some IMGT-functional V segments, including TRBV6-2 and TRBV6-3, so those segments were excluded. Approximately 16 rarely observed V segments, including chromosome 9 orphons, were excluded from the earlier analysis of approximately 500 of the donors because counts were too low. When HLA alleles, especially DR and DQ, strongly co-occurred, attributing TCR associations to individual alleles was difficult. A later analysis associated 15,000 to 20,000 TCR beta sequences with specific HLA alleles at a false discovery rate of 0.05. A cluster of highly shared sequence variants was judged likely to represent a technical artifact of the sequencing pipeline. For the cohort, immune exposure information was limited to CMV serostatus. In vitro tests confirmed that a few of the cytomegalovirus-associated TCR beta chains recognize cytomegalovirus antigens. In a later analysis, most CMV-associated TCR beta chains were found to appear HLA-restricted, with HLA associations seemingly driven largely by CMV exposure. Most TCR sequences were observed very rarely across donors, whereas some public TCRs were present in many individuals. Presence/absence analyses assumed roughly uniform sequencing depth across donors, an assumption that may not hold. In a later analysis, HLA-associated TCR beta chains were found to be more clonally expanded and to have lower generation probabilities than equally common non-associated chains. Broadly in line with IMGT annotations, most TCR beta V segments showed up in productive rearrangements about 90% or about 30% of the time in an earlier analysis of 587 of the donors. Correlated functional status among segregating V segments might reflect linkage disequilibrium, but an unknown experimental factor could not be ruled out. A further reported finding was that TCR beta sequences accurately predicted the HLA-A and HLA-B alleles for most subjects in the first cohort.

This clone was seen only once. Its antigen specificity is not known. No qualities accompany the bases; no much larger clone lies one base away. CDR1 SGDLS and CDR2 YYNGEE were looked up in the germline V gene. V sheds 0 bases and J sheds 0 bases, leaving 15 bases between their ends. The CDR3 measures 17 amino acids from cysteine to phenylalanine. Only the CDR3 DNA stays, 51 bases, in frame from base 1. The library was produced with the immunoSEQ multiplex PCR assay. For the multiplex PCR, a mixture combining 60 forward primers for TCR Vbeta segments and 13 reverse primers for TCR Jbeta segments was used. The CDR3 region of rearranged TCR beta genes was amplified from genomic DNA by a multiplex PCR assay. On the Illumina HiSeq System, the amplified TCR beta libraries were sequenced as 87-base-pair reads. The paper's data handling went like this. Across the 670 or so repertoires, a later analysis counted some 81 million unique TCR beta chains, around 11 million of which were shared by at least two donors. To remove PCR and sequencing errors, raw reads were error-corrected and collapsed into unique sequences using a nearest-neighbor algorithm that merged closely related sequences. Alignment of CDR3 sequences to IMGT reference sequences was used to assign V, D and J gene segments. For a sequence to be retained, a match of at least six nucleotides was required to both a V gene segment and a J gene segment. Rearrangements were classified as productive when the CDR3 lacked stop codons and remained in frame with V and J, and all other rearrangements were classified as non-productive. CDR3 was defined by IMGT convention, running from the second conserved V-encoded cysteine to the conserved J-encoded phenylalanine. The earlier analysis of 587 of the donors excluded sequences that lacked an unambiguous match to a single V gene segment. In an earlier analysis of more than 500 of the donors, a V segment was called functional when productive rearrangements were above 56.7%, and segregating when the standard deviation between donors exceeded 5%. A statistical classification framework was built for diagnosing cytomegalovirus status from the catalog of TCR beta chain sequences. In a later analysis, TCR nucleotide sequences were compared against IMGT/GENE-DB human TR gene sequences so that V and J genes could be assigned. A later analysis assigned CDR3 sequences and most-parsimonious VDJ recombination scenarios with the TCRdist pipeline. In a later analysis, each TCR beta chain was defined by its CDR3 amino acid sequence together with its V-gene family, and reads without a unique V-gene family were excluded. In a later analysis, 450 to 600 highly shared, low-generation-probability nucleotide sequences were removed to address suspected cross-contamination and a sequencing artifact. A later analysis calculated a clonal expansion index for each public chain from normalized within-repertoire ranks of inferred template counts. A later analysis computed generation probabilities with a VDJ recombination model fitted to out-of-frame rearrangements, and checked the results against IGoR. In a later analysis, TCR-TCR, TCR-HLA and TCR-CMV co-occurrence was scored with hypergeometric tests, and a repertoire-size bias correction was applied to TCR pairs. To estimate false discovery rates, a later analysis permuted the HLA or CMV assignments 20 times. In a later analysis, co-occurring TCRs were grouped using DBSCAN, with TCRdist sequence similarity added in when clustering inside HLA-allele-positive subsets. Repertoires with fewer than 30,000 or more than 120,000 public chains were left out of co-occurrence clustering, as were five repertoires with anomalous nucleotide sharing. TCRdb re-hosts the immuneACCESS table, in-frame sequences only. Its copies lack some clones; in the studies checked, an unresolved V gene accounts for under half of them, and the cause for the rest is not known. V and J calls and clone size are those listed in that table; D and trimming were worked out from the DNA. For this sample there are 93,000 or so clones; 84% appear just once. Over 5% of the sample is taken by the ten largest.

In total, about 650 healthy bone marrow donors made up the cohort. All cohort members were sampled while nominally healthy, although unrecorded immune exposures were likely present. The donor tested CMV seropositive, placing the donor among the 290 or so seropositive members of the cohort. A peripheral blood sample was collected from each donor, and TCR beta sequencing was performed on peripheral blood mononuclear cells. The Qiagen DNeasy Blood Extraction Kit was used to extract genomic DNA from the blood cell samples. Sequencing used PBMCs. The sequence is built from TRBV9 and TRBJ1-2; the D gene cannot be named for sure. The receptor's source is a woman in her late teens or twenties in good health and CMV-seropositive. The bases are TGTGCCAGCAGCGTAGGTCCCCTGGTCCAGTCTAACTATGGCTACACCTTC. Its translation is CASSVGPLVQSNYGYTF.